This T cell receptor beta chain came from a study of prognosis after radiotherapy for stage I lung cancer. General study findings and limits: Usage of TRBV and TRBJ genes reportedly differed between metastatic and non-metastatic patients. Patients who developed distant metastases had lower Shannon entropy after stereotactic body radiation therapy.

Germline CDR1 is SGDLS and CDR2 is YYNGEE. This CDR3 has 12 residues. The ends were cut back, 0 bases at V and 5 bases at J, with 3 bases in the middle. Two-round multiplex PCR, the amplification method, yielded TCR beta CDR3 from genomic DNA. Primers (each specific to one TRBV or TRBJ gene) were used in first-round PCR. TCRdb independently ran MiXCR on the multiplex PCR reads; one entry per CDR3 protein. Of around 26,000 distinct CDR3 sequences listed, 40% to 55% were seen once; the top ten hold under 15%. This clonotype was picked up many times. The antigen remains undetermined. The specimen comprised PBMCs, sampled before or after stereotactic body radiation therapy (not recorded which). V is TRBV9 and J is TRBJ2-1; no reliable D call. This receptor was obtained from a donor aged 50 or older with non-small cell lung cancer. The CDR3 region is CASSVEDNEQFF. The CDR3 DNA follows: TGTGCCAGCAGCGTAGAGGACAATGAGCAGTTCTTC.